These 5 T cell receptor beta chains originate from one sample sequenced in a study of T-cell reconstitution after alpha-beta-depleted transplantation in children. TCRbeta library construction was performed incorporating unique molecular identifiers. TCRdb used MiXCR to reprocess the PCR reads, holding one entry per CDR3 protein. Of around 600,000 distinct CDR3 sequences listed, 23% are singletons. The sample consisted of PBMCs, mostly from graft donor cells, taken 360 days after TCRalphabeta/CD19-depleted stem cell transplant. Every receptor here comes from a boy in the first two years of life who had a stem cell transplant for acute myeloid leukemia, so the T cells may come from the graft donor.

This clonotype was picked up many times. The genes are TRBV27 and TRBJ2-1, with TRBD2 as a possible D gene (6 bases). There are 13 residues in the CDR3. Trimming removed 7 bases from V and 9 bases from J, with 16 bases in between. Germline assignment: CDR1 MNHEY and CDR2 SMNVEV (reference sequence). The DNA of the CDR3 is TGTGCCAGCAAAGCGGGCCGCGTCGGTGAGCAGTTCTTC. Encoded protein: CASKAGRVGEQFF.

The chain links TRBV6-1 to TRBJ2-1; 8 nucleotides agree with TRBD2. This CDR3 comprises 15 residues. Germline lookup yields CDR1 MNHNS and CDR2 SASEGT. Losses at the gene ends were 5 bases for V and 10 bases for J; bases not matched to a gene: 13. For the CDR3, the DNA is TGTGCCAGCAGTACGGGGCGGGGGGCACCCGTAGAGCAGTTCTTC. As protein: CASSTGRGAPVEQFF.

This chain joins TRBV28 and TRBJ2-5; TRBD2 matches 11 bases. Unmatched junction bases numbered 12, after V lost 5 bases and J lost 4 bases. CDR3 length: 17 residues. Germline CDR1 and CDR2: MDHEN and SYDVKM. The CDR3 DNA follows: TGTGCCAGCAGTGCCTGGGGGCTAGCGGGGGGAAGAGAGACCCAGTACTTC. This gives the protein CASSAWGLAGGRETQYF.

The J gene is TRBJ1-1, the V gene TRBV20-1; 9 nucleotides agree with TRBD1. This CDR3 region has 15 residues. The germline V gene encodes CDR1 DFQATT and CDR2 SNEGSKA (reference sequence). V shed 7 bases and J 0 bases; nucleotides not matched to a gene: 9. CDR3 nucleotides: TGCAGTGGAACCGGGACAGGGTCCATGAACACTGAAGCTTTCTTT. Its translation: CSGTGTGSMNTEAFF.

This clonotype was detected many times. The chain is built from TRBV29-1 and TRBJ2-1; D possibly matches TRBD1 or TRBD2 (5 bases each). The CDR3 sequence is 14 residues long. The germline V gene encodes CDR1 SQVTM and CDR2 ANQGSEA. V lost 4 bases, J lost 6 bases, and 16 bases lay in between. DNA for the CDR3: TGCAGCGTTGGGGACCGATTAGGGGTCAATGAGCAGTTCTTC. Translating gives CSVGDRLGVNEQFF.